The rows below give T cell receptor beta chains drawn from one sample of a study of T cell responses to AZD1222 COVID-19 vaccine. Produced via immunoSEQ multiplex PCR; TCRdb's table is partial and in-frame only. The table shows about 130,000 clones, with 80% to 90% occurring only once. The sample was peripheral blood, taken on day 0 of MenACWY control vaccination. These receptors were collected from an adult in good health. CDR3s include the opening cysteine and the closing phenylalanine or tryptophan. The D gene is left open where the match is weak. The size entry is marked missing in some rows and otherwise reads once, few, many or a size class.

j_gene,abundance,v_gene,d_gene,CDR3aa,CDR3nt
TRBJ2-3,.,TRBV5-4,.,CASKPHGADTQYF,TGTGCCAGCAAACCCCACGGGGCAGATACGCAGTATTTT
TRBJ2-5,once,TRBV19,TRBD1,CASRQGGSQETQYF,TGTGCCAGTCGACAGGGGGGTTCACAAGAGACCCAGTACTTC
TRBJ1-5,.,TRBV18,TRBD1,CASSPYRGLGNQPQHF,TGTGCCAGCTCACCGTACAGGGGGCTTGGCAATCAGCCCCAGCATTTT
TRBJ2-5,once,TRBV6-5,.,CASTTGPFGETQYF,TGTGCCAGCACCACGGGGCCGTTCGGAGAGACCCAGTACTTC
TRBJ1-4,few,TRBV19,.,CASSSLSAGNEKLFF,TGTGCCAGTAGTTCCCTCTCCGCGGGTAATGAAAAACTGTTTTTT
TRBJ1-4,.,TRBV6-5,.,CASSYSGEKLFF,TGTGCCAGCAGTTATTCGGGTGAAAAACTGTTTTTT
TRBJ1-2,.,TRBV5-1,.,CASSLQPTNYGYTF,TGCGCCAGCAGCTTGCAGCCAACTAACTATGGCTACACCTTC
TRBJ2-3,.,TRBV5-4,TRBD1,CASRPGTGKHTQYF,TGTGCCAGCAGGCCCGGGACAGGGAAACATACGCAGTATTTT
TRBJ2-7,.,TRBV5-1,TRBD2,CASSSRTSGNLEQYF,TGCGCCAGCAGCTCCCGGACTAGCGGGAATCTCGAGCAGTACTTC
TRBJ1-2,.,TRBV27,TRBD1,CASSPSGTGNYGYTF,TGTGCCAGCAGTCCGTCAGGGACAGGAAACTATGGCTACACCTTC
TRBJ1-5,once,TRBV28,.,CASSLQGRGNQPQHF,TGTGCCAGCAGTTTGCAGGGACGTGGCAATCAGCCCCAGCATTTT
TRBJ2-7,.,TRBV2,.,CASSVYSSYEQYF,TGTGCCAGCAGTGTATACAGCTCCTACGAGCAGTACTTC
TRBJ2-7,.,TRBV28,TRBD2,CASSLWTSGRENREQYF,TGTGCCAGCAGTTTATGGACTAGCGGGAGAGAAAACCGCGAGCAGTACTTC
TRBJ2-3,.,TRBV28,.,CASVMTGATDTQYF,TGTGCCAGCGTAATGACGGGGGCAACAGATACGCAGTATTTT
TRBJ1-1,.,TRBV29-1,.,CSVELGWGNTEAFF,TGCAGCGTTGAGTTAGGTTGGGGGAACACTGAAGCTTTCTTT
TRBJ2-3,.,TRBV13,TRBD1,CASSPGQGTDTQYF,TGTGCCAGCAGCCCTGGACAGGGCACAGATACGCAGTATTTT
TRBJ2-5,.,TRBV6-5,TRBD1,CASLPGQGAQETQYF,TGTGCCAGCTTGCCGGGACAGGGGGCTCAAGAGACCCAGTACTTC
TRBJ2-2,.,TRBV5-1,.,CASSFLRVGETGELFF,TGCGCCAGCAGCTTTCTTAGGGTTGGAGAAACCGGGGAGCTGTTTTTT
TRBJ1-1,.,TRBV3-1/TRBV3-2,.,CASEGVNTEAFF,TGTGCCAGCGAAGGGGTGAACACTGAAGCTTTCTTT
TRBJ2-4,.,TRBV5-1,TRBD2,CASSLGTSGRARNIQYF,TGCGCCAGCAGTCTGGGGACTAGCGGGAGGGCGAGGAACATTCAGTACTTC
TRBJ2-7,.,TRBV18,TRBD1,CASSREGASEQYF,TGTGCCAGCTCACGAGAGGGGGCTAGCGAGCAGTACTTC
TRBJ2-7,.,TRBV15,TRBD2,CATSGLAGGGYEQYF,TGTGCCACCAGCGGTTTAGCGGGAGGGGGCTACGAGCAGTACTTC
TRBJ1-3,.,TRBV7-6,.,CASSSSGGSGNTIYF,TGTGCCAGCAGCTCCTCGGGAGGCTCTGGAAACACCATATATTTT
TRBJ2-7,.,TRBV6-5,.,CASSYSIRGVNYEQYF,TGTGCCAGCAGTTACTCGATACGGGGAGTCAACTACGAGCAGTACTTC
TRBJ2-5,.,TRBV28,.,CASSYGLQETQYF,TGTGCCAGCAGTTATGGACTTCAAGAGACCCAGTACTTC
TRBJ1-1,few,TRBV19,TRBD1,CASAGTGMNTEAFF,TGTGCCAGTGCCGGGACAGGGATGAACACTGAAGCTTTCTTT
TRBJ1-3,few,TRBV11-2,.,CASSSLIGGPWNTIYF,TGTGCCAGCAGCTCTCTTATTGGGGGCCCTTGGAACACCATATATTTT
TRBJ1-1,.,TRBV7-9,.,CASIAAGVGNTEAFF,TGTGCCAGCATCGCTGCAGGGGTAGGGAACACTGAAGCTTTCTTT
TRBJ2-5,once,TRBV9,.,CASSSIGRETQYF,TGTGCCAGCAGCTCAATTGGCCGGGAGACCCAGTACTTC
TRBJ1-3,.,TRBV6-5,.,CASSYSAGNTIYF,TGTGCCAGCAGTTACTCGGCCGGAAACACCATATATTTT
TRBJ2-7,.,TRBV30,TRBD1,CAWSYRTGWKEQYF,TGTGCCTGGAGTTATCGGACAGGATGGAAGGAGCAGTACTTC
TRBJ2-1,once,TRBV19,TRBD2,CASRTRLAGVNEQFF,TGTGCCAGTAGAACTAGACTAGCGGGAGTTAATGAGCAGTTCTTC
TRBJ1-2,.,TRBV11-2,.,CASSPTSGRGGNGYTF,TGTGCCAGCAGCCCTACCTCCGGCCGCGGGGGGAATGGCTACACCTTC
TRBJ1-2,.,TRBV9,.,CASSGRTWTAINYGYTF,TGTGCCAGCAGCGGCAGGACTTGGACAGCGATTAACTATGGCTACACCTTC
TRBJ2-7,.,TRBV4-1,.,CASSRDGGNSYEQYF,TGCGCCAGCAGCCGCGACGGCGGGAACTCGTACGAGCAGTACTTC
TRBJ2-7,many,TRBV25-1,TRBD2,CASGAGAYEQYF,TGTGCCAGCGGAGCGGGGGCCTACGAGCAGTACTTC
TRBJ2-7,.,TRBV5-5,.,CASSLAAGLLYEQYF,TGTGCCAGCAGCTTGGCCGCGGGACTCCTCTACGAGCAGTACTTC
TRBJ2-3,.,TRBV7-9,.,CASSLVSGAPLTDTQYF,TGTGCCAGCAGCTTAGTCTCCGGGGCCCCGCTCACAGATACGCAGTATTTT
TRBJ2-3,.,TRBV14,.,CASSLKGRDTQYF,TGTGCCAGCAGCCTTAAGGGGAGGGATACGCAGTATTTT
TRBJ2-3,.,TRBV11-2,.,CASSGNTDTQYF,TGTGCCAGCAGCGGGAACACAGATACGCAGTATTTT
TRBJ1-5,.,TRBV4-1,.,CASSQDSPGAIGNQPQHF,TGCGCCAGCAGCCAAGATTCTCCAGGGGCGATAGGCAATCAGCCCCAGCATTTT
TRBJ2-1,.,TRBV11-2,TRBD2,CASSGPGTSADEQFF,TGTGCCAGCAGCGGGCCCGGGACTAGCGCTGATGAGCAGTTCTTC
TRBJ2-3,.,TRBV5-1,TRBD2,CASSSGLAGVGGVTDTQYF,TGCGCCAGCAGCTCGGGACTAGCGGGAGTAGGTGGGGTCACAGATACGCAGTATTTT
TRBJ2-1,.,TRBV6-6,.,CASTFRPGDEQFF,TGTGCCAGCACATTCCGGCCCGGGGATGAGCAGTTCTTC
TRBJ2-7,.,TRBV9,.,CASSLRPIAPYEQYF,TGTGCCAGCAGCCTCCGACCGATAGCTCCCTACGAGCAGTACTTC
TRBJ2-5,.,TRBV6-5,TRBD1,CAAQGQGTSKETQYF,TGTGCCGCCCAGGGACAGGGGACATCGAAAGAGACCCAGTACTTC
TRBJ2-3,.,TRBV29-1,TRBD1,CSETGVTDTQYF,TGCAGCGAGACAGGGGTCACAGATACGCAGTATTTT
TRBJ1-4,few,TRBV6-5,.,CASREYTNEKLFF,TGTGCCAGCAGGGAGTATACGAATGAAAAACTGTTTTTT
TRBJ1-2,.,TRBV30,.,CAWSSSPGWGDYGYTF,TGTGCCTGGAGCTCTTCACCGGGGTGGGGGGACTATGGCTACACCTTC
TRBJ2-1,.,TRBV3-1/TRBV3-2,.,CASSQDSVPPTNKQFF,TGTGCCAGCAGCCAAGATTCGGTCCCTCCTACCAATAAGCAGTTCTTC
TRBJ2-1,.,TRBV4-1,.,CASSLTPTGEQFF,TGCGCCAGCAGCCTCACCCCGACCGGGGAGCAGTTCTTC
TRBJ1-1,.,TRBV11-2,.,CASSLEWGGGAFF,TGTGCCAGCAGCTTAGAATGGGGGGGTGGTGCTTTCTTT
TRBJ2-7,.,TRBV9,TRBD2,CASSPAGDAYEQYF,TGTGCCAGCAGCCCCGCGGGAGACGCCTACGAGCAGTACTTC
TRBJ2-1,.,TRBV6-5,TRBD2,CASQAGGPMNEQFF,TGTGCCAGCCAGGCGGGAGGGCCGATGAATGAGCAGTTCTTC
TRBJ2-1,.,TRBV18,TRBD2,CASSLRLAGTNIDEQFF,TGTGCCAGCTCTCTACGACTAGCGGGAACGAACATCGATGAGCAGTTCTTC
TRBJ2-3,.,TRBV5-4,.,CASSLVPATPDTQYF,TGTGCCAGCAGCTTGGTCCCAGCGACGCCAGATACGCAGTATTTT